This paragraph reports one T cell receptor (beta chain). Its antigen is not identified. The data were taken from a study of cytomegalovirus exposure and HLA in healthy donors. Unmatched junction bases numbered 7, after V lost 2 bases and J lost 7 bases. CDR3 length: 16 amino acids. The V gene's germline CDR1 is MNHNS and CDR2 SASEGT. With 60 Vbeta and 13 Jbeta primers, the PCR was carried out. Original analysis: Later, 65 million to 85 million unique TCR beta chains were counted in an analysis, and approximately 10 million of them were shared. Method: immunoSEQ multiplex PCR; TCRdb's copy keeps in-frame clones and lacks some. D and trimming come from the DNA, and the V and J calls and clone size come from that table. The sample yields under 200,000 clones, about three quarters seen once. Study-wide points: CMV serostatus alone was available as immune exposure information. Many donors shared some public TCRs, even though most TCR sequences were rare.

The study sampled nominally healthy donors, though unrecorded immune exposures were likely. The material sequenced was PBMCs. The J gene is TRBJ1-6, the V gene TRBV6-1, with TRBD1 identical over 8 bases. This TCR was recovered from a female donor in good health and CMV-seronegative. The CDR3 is CASSEKGQGGNSPLHF. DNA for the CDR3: TGTGCCAGCAGTGAAAAAGGACAGGGCGGCAATTCACCCCTCCACTTT.